The sequence of this T cell receptor (beta chain) was determined in a study of blood T cell repertoires in COVID-19 (dated by TCRdb to the early 2020s). Study-wide context: Samples covering the acute and convalescent phases of COVID-19 were provided by collaborators in the United States, Italy and Spain. The prospective study material was composed of cDNA or gDNA derived from T cells, B-cell-depleted T cells, or PBMCs. The dataset comprised deeply sampled blood TCRbeta repertoires from subjects exposed to, actively infected with, or recovered from COVID-19. The repertoires were made available in a free public database intended to serve as a resource for research on the immune response to SARS-CoV-2. The samples were drawn from two sources: the first 160 participants of the ongoing ImmuneRACE study, and some 1,300 subjects contributed by 6 global collaborators. The sample metadata nearly always contained a de-identified subject ID, COVID-19 status, age in years and sex. Where available, HLA class I and class II types were taken from metadata supplied by the sample provider and were not determined by assay-based typing.

The immunoSEQ Assay, a bias-controlled multiplex PCR, was used to amplify TCRbeta CDR3 regions from genomic DNA. The study's own analysis went as follows. The number of nucleated cells in each sample was estimated by amplification of reference gene primers within the assay. Sequence reads were collapsed and filtered to measure the absolute abundance of every unique TCRbeta CDR3 rearrangement. For each sample, productive Simpson clonality was calculated as the square root of Simpson's diversity index over productive rearrangements. Entries here come from immuneACCESS through TCRdb and include only in-frame sequences with V and J called. Some clones fail to appear in such tables; in the studies checked, an unresolved V gene covers under half of the shortfall, and the cause of the remainder is unknown. V, J and clone size derive from that table, while D and trimming were established from the DNA sequence. The sample table records hundreds of thousands of clones; 75% to 90% of these occur just once. The leading ten clones occupy about 6.9% of the sample.

General conclusions and limits of the study: Clinical and demographic metadata were provided uncurated, with the amount varying by source and participant.

This clone was counted a single time. Its antigen specificity is not known. Base qualities are not at hand, and no much larger clone is one base apart. The germline V gene (reference sequence) specifies LGHDT as CDR1 and YNNKEL as CDR2. The CDR3 spans 12 residues, from the cysteine through the phenylalanine. Left in the record is the CDR3 DNA by itself, 36 bases read in frame from the first base. The germline V end is reduced by 2 bases and the J end by 9 bases; junction bases left unmatched: 4. One collaborating source in Seattle enrolled patients while the patients were actively infected and followed the patients over time throughout the course of disease. The collaborating institutions used their own protocols to collect whole blood in K2EDTA tubes. For TCRbeta analysis, collaborators shipped samples as frozen whole blood, isolated PBMCs, or DNA extracted from either of those sample types.

Source material: peripheral blood. This TCR was recovered from a woman aged 50 to 60 with COVID-19, enrolled during active disease. The chain is encoded by TRBV3-1 (or the pseudogene TRBV3-2) joined to TRBJ2-7, with 7 central nucleotides matching TRBD1. The DNA sequence reads TGTGCCAGCAGCCAACAGGGGGACACGCAGTACTTC. This sequence encodes CASSQQGDTQYF.